This TCR beta chain is drawn from a study of CD8+ T cells in alopecia areata. Background on the study: It was 6 to 18 months of tofacitinib, and then there were 6 months off drug.

Treatment described: oral pan-JAK inhibitor, 5-10 mg twice daily. The CDR3 covers 13 residues. The germline CDR1 and CDR2 sequences are LNHDA and SQIVND (reference sequence). Deletions cut 4 bases from V and 2 bases from J, with 8 bases between. Turning to this clone: Its antigen is unknown. Other DNA sequences within the sample encode an identical CDR3.

General study results and limits: It was lesional scalp, especially alopecia totalis/universalis, that showed higher clonality than normal scalp.

In each case, RNA was isolated and then reverse transcribed into cDNA as the sequencing template. The method was immunoSEQ multiplex PCR; TCRdb's version includes in-frame clones alone and lacks a portion of them. The data show around 190,000 clones, around three fifths seen once. The sequence derives from a human donor with alopecia areata. The input for sequencing was CD4+ T cells sorted from blood, taken at approximately week 50, from a patient treated with tofacitinib. The chain recombines TRBV19 with TRBJ2-5; no clear D gene. The CDR3 loop is CASSTSGQETQYF. The CDR3 DNA sequence: TGTGCCAGTAGTACTAGTGGGCAAGAGACCCAGTACTTC.